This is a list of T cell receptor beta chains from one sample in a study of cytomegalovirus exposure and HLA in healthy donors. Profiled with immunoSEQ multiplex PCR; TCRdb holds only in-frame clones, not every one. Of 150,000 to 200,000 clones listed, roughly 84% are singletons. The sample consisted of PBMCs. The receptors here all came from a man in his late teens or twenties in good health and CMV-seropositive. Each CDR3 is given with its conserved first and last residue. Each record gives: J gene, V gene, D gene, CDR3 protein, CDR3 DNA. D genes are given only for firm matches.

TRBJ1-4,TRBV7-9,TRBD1,CASSLEGTGEKLFF,TGTGCCAGCAGCTTAGAGGGGACAGGAGAAAAACTGTTTTTT
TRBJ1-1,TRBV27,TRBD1,CASRWTGNTEAFF,TGTGCCAGCAGATGGACAGGGAACACTGAAGCTTTCTTT
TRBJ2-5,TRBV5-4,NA,CASSSPGAETQYF,TGTGCCAGCAGCTCCCCGGGAGCAGAGACCCAGTACTTC
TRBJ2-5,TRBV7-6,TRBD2,CASSPRPAGGLETQYF,TGTGCCAGCAGCCCCAGGCCAGCGGGGGGCCTAGAGACCCAGTACTTC
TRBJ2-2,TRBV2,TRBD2,CASRSGGPGTGELFF,TGTGCCAGCAGATCGGGGGGGCCGGGGACCGGGGAGCTGTTTTTT
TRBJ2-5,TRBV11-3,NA,CASSAQGGIWETQYF,TGTGCCAGCAGCGCACAGGGGGGGATCTGGGAGACCCAGTACTTC
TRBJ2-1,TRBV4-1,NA,CASSHIDSSYNEQFF,TGCGCCAGCAGCCACATAGACAGTTCCTACAATGAGCAGTTCTTC
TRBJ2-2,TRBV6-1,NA,CASSVTGPFNTGELFF,TGTGCCAGCAGTGTAACAGGGCCCTTCAACACCGGGGAGCTGTTTTTT
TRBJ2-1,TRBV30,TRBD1,CAWSPGQVGEQFF,TGTGCCTGGAGTCCAGGACAGGTCGGTGAGCAGTTCTTC
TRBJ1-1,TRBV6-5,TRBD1,CASSYGPDRVGTEAFF,TGTGCCAGCAGTTATGGACCAGACAGGGTCGGGACTGAAGCTTTCTTT
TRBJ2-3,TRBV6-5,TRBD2,CASSSLAGGSDTQYF,TGTGCCAGCAGTTCGCTAGCGGGGGGCTCAGATACGCAGTATTTT
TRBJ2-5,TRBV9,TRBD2,CASSLAGVGETQYF,TGTGCCAGCAGCTTAGCGGGGGTAGGAGAGACCCAGTACTTC
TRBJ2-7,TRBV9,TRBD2,CASSKIGGGTYEQYF,TGTGCCAGCAGCAAGATCGGGGGGGGGACTTACGAGCAGTACTTC
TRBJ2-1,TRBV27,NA,CASSLNRVNNEQFF,TGTGCCAGCAGTTTAAACAGGGTTAACAATGAGCAGTTCTTC
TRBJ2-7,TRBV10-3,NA,CAISESYIGGEWGGYEQYF,TGTGCCATCAGTGAGTCCTATATAGGGGGCGAATGGGGAGGCTACGAGCAGTACTTC
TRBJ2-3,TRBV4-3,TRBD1,CASSQLVGTGGFTDTQYF,TGCGCCAGCAGCCAACTTGTTGGGACAGGGGGGTTCACAGATACGCAGTATTTT
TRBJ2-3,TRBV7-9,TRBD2,CASSRTGLAGGTDTQYF,TGTGCCAGCAGTCGTACTGGACTAGCGGGGGGCACAGATACGCAGTATTTT